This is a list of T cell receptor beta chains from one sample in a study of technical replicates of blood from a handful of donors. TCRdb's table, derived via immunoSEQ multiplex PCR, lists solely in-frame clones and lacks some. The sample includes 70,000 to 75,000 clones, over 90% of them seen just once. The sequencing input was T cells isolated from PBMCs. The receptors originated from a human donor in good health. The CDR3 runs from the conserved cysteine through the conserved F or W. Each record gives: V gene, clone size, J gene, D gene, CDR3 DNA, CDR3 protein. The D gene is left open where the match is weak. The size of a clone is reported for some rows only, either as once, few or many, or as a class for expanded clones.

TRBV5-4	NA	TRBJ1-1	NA	TGTGCCAGCCACCTGGGGGCCGGGAACACTGAAGCTTTCTTT	CASHLGAGNTEAFF
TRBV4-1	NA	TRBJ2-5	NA	TGCGCCAGCAGCTATAAAGAGACCCAGTACTTC	CASSYKETQYF
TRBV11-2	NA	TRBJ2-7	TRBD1	TGTGCCAGCAGCTTAGCCCCCTTCACAGGGGGCCTGTACGAGCAGTACTTC	CASSLAPFTGGLYEQYF
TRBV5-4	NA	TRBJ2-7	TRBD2	TGTGCCAGCAGCTCGGGACTAGCGGGAGGGATCTCCTACGAGCAGTACTTC	CASSSGLAGGISYEQYF
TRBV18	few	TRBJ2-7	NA	TGTGCCAGCTCACCGTCGGGAGATCGGCAGTACTTC	CASSPSGDRQYF
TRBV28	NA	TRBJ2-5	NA	TGTGCCAGCAGTCTAGGTGGGAGGTTGGGTGCGAGTCCAGAAGAGACCCAGTACTTC	CASSLGGRLGASPEETQYF
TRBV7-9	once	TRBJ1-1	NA	TGTGCCAGCAGCTTTTTGGCGGACACTGAAGCTTTCTTT	CASSFLADTEAFF
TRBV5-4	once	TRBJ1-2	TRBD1	TGTGCCAGCAGCTTGGGCGGAGGCGGACAGGGGCTCTATGGCTACACCTTC	CASSLGGGGQGLYGYTF
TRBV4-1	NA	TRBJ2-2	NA	TGCGCCAGCAGCCGCGGGACTTCCACCGGGGAGCTGTTTTTT	CASSRGTSTGELFF
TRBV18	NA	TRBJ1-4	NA	TGTGCCAGCTCACCAAGGAGGGCTGACAGTGAAAAACTGTTTTTT	CASSPRRADSEKLFF
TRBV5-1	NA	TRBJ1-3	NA	TGCGCCAGCAGACAGGGAGACGGAAACACCATATATTTT	CASRQGDGNTIYF
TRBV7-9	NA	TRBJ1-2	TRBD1	TGTGCCAGCAGCCTCCGGGACAGTGTTAACTATGGCTACACCTTC	CASSLRDSVNYGYTF
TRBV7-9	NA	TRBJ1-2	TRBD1	TGTGCCAGCAGGGAACAGGGGCAGGGTTCTGGCGGCTACACCTTC	CASREQGQGSGGYTF
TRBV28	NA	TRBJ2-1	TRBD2	TGTGCCAGCAGCTGGATAGCGGGCGGAGAGATCCTCAACTACAATGAGCAGTTCTTC	CASSWIAGGEILNYNEQFF
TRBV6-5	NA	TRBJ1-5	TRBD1	TGTGCCAGCGGCCCGGGACAGGGTGTTTATCAGCCCCAGCATTTT	CASGPGQGVYQPQHF
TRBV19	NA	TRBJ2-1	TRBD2	TGTGCCAGTAGTAGGGGGGGAGCGGTCTCCTACAATGAGCAGTTCTTC	CASSRGGAVSYNEQFF
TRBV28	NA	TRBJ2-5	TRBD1	TGTGCCAGCACCCAGGGGGAGCGGGAGACCCAGTACTTC	CASTQGERETQYF
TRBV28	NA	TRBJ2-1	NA	TGTGCCAGCAGTCTCAGTGCATCGGGACTCCTTTACTCCTACAATGAGCAGTTCTTC	CASSLSASGLLYSYNEQFF
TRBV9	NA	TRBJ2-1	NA	TGTGCCAGCAGCGTTATATCAGGGGCGGACGCTAATGAGCAGTTCTTC	CASSVISGADANEQFF
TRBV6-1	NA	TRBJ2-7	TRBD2	TGTGCCAGCAGTGAACTATTGGGACTAGCGGCACCCTACGAGCAGTACTTC	CASSELLGLAAPYEQYF
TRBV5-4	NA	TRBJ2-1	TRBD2	TGTGCCAGCAGCGGGGGACTAGCGGGAGGATACAATGAGCAGTTCTTC	CASSGGLAGGYNEQFF
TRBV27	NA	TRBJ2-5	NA	TGTGCCAGCAGCTACGGACTCCACCAAGAGACCCAGTACTTC	CASSYGLHQETQYF
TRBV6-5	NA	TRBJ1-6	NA	TGTGCCAGCAGGTACCGGGAACATAATTCACCCCTCCACTTT	CASRYREHNSPLHF
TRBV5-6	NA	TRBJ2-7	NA	TGTGCCAGCAGCCAAATTACAAACGGACAGCCCTATACCTACGAGCAGTACTTC	CASSQITNGQPYTYEQYF
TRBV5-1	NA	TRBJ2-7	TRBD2	TGCGCCAGCTCCGAAGCGGGATCGATCTACGAGCAGTACTTC	CASSEAGSIYEQYF
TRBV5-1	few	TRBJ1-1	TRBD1	TGCGCCAGCAGCTTGGGACAGGGGGGAATGAACACTGAAGCTTTCTTT	CASSLGQGGMNTEAFF
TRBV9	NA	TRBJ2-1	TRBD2	TGTGCCAGCAGCCCAGGACTAGCCCTTACCCACAATGAGCAGTTCTTC	CASSPGLALTHNEQFF
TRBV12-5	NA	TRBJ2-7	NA	TGTGCTAGTGGTTTGATAGGGGCCTACGAGCAGTACTTC	CASGLIGAYEQYF
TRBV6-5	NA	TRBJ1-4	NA	TGTGCCAGCAGCCTTGACGGAGTTAATGAAAAACTGTTTTTT	CASSLDGVNEKLFF
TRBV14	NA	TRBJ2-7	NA	TGTGCCAGCAGCCAAGAGGTTTGGGGGGAGAGAAACGAGCAGTACTTC	CASSQEVWGERNEQYF
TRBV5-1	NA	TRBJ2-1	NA	TGCGCCAGCAGCGAGTACAATGAGCAGTTCTTC	CASSEYNEQFF
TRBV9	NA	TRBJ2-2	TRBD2	TGTGCCAGCAGCGGATTAGGACTAGCGGGGCAGGTCGGGGAGCTGTTTTTT	CASSGLGLAGQVGELFF
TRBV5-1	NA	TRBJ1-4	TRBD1	TGCGCCAGCAGCCCGACAGGGGTTCCGACCGGAAAACTGTTTTTT	CASSPTGVPTGKLFF
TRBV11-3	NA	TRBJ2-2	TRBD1	TGTGCCAGCAACCATAATATGGACAGGTTAACCGGGGAGCTGTTTTTT	CASNHNMDRLTGELFF
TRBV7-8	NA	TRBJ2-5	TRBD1	TGTGCCAGCAGCCCCTCTAGGGGACAGGGGGAAGAGACCCAGTACTTC	CASSPSRGQGEETQYF
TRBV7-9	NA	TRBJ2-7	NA	TGTGCCAGCAGCCCTTACACGGGCCAGGGCTACGAGCAGTACTTC	CASSPYTGQGYEQYF
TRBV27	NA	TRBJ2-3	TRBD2	TGTGCCAGTCTGACTAGCCCCACAGATACGCAGTATTTT	CASLTSPTDTQYF
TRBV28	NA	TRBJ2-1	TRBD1	TGTGCCAGCAGTTTACAGGGGGCTCATGAGCAGTTCTTC	CASSLQGAHEQFF
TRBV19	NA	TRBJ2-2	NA	TGTGCCAGTAGTATAGATTGGCAGGGGAGGGCCGGGGAGCTGTTTTTT	CASSIDWQGRAGELFF
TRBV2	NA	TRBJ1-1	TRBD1	TGTGCCAGCACAGGGGGGACGGTGAACACTGAAGCTTTCTTT	CASTGGTVNTEAFF
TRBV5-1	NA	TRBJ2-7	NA	TGCGCCAGCAGCGTGGGGCCCGGAGGACGCGAGCAGTACTTC	CASSVGPGGREQYF
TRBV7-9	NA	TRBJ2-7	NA	TGTGCCAGCAGCTTAGCGTCAGGGGGGCTAATCTACGAGCAGTACTTC	CASSLASGGLIYEQYF
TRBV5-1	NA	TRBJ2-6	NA	TGCGCCAGCAGCTTGGAGAGGGTTTCGGGGACTGGGGCCAACGTCCTGACTTTC	CASSLERVSGTGANVLTF
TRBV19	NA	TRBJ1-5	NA	TGTGCCAGTAGTACTCTTTTGACAGATTATAGCAATCAGCCCCAGCATTTT	CASSTLLTDYSNQPQHF
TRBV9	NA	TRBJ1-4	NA	TGTGCCAGCAGCGAATTTGGACAGTCGAAAAAACTGTTTTTT	CASSEFGQSKKLFF
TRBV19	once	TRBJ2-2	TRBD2	TGTGCCAGTAGCGGGACTAGCGGGGGGGCGGTAACCGGGGAGCTGTTTTTT	CASSGTSGGAVTGELFF
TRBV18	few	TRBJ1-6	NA	TGTGCCAGCTCACCTCTACGAGGTGTCTCCTATAATTCACCCCTCCACTTT	CASSPLRGVSYNSPLHF
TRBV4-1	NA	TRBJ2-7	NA	TGCGCCAGCAGGCCTACAGGGCGCTCCTACGAGCAGTACTTC	CASRPTGRSYEQYF
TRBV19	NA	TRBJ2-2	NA	TGTGCCAGTAGTATCGAGTCGGCGAACACCGGGGAGCTGTTTTTT	CASSIESANTGELFF